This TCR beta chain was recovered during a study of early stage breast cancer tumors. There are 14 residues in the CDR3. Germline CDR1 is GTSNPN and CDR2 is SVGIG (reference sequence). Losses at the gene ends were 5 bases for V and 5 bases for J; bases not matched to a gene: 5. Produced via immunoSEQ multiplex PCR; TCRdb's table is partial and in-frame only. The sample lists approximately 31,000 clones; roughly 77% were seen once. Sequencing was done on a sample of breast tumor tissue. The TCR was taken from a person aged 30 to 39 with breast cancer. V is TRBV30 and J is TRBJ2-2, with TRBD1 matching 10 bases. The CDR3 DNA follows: TGTGCCTGGGAAAGACAGGGGGCGACCGGGGAGCTGTTTTTT. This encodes CAWERQGATGELFF.